The 22 T cell receptor beta chains listed next were all sequenced from one sample in a study of cytomegalovirus exposure and HLA in healthy donors. The primer mix had 60 Vbeta and 13 Jbeta primers. Sequencing was performed with immunoSEQ multiplex PCR; in TCRdb, only in-frame clones are kept and a portion is missing. The sample table includes roughly 71,000 clones. The specimen sequenced was PBMCs. The receptor source for this set is a woman between 40 and 50 years old in good health and CMV-seropositive.

The genes are TRBV6-5 and TRBJ1-1; TRBD1 matches 8 bases. The V and J ends lost 6 bases and 1 base, in that order; junction bases with no gene match: 4. Per germline, CDR1 MNHEY and CDR2 SVGAGI. This CDR3 contains 14 residues. The CDR3 nucleotides read TGTGCCAGCAGGGCTCAGGGGGCGAACACTGAAGCTTTCTTT. Amino acids: CASRAQGANTEAFF.

The gene calls are TRBV5-4 and TRBJ2-1; D might be TRBD1 (6 bases). CDR3 length: 15 amino acids. Germline values: CDR1 SGHNT, CDR2 YYREEE (reference sequence). Between the trimmed V and J ends, which lost 8 bases and 0 bases, there was a span of 15 bases. CDR3 sequence (DNA): TGTGCCAGTAACCGGGGACAAAACTCCTACAATGAGCAGTTCTTC. Translating gives CASNRGQNSYNEQFF.

This chain links TRBV2 with TRBJ1-3; D perhaps matches TRBD1 (5 bases). Germline CDR1 is SNHLY and CDR2 is FYNNEI. CDR3 length: 14 residues. V gave up 6 bases and J gave up 2 bases, with 11 bases separating them. The CDR3 loop reads CASRAQGPGNTIYF. In DNA form, the CDR3 reads TGTGCCAGCAGAGCCCAGGGCCCTGGAAACACCATATATTTT.

The chain has TRBV29-1 and TRBJ2-1; 8 bases line up with TRBD2. The V gene's germline CDR1 is SQVTM and CDR2 ANQGSEA. There are 15 residues in the CDR3. V shed 7 bases, J shed 0 bases, and the junction held 8 bases outside the gene matches. The CDR3 DNA follows: TGCAGCGGGAGGCCCGGGGGGGGCTCCTACAATGAGCAGTTCTTC. This gives the protein CSGRPGGGSYNEQFF.

The rearrangement uses TRBV19 and TRBJ1-2; TRBD1 matches 10 bases. CDR3 length: 14 residues. V was clipped by 5 bases and J by 7 bases; unmatched bases: 7. CDR1 is LNHDA and CDR2 is SQIVND in the germline V gene (reference sequence). CDR3 loop: CASSVRRDRGGYTF. The CDR3 coding sequence is TGTGCCAGTAGTGTCCGCCGGGACAGGGGTGGCTACACCTTC.

The chain uses TRBV6-4 and TRBJ2-6; 10 positions match TRBD2. Per germline, CDR1 MRHNA and CDR2 SNTAGT. The CDR3 is 18 residues long. After removal of 0 bases from V and 0 bases from J, the junction contained 2 bases not matched to a gene. Written as DNA, the CDR3 is TGTGCCAGCAGTGACTCAGTAGCGGGAGGCTCTGGGGCCAACGTCCTGACTTTC. Its protein is CASSDSVAGGSGANVLTF.

The chain has TRBV2 and TRBJ1-5, with D perhaps TRBD1 (5 bases). CDR1 and CDR2 (germline): SNHLY, FYNNEI. Trimming cost V 3 bases and J 5 bases, with 14 bases left between them. This CDR3 is 15 amino acids long. In DNA, the CDR3 is TGTGCCAGCAGTGAGGGAGGGGTTCTCTATCAGCCCCAGCATTTT. Translation: CASSEGGVLYQPQHF. The entire variable domain, with the rest obtained from reference TRBV2 and TRBJ1-5, is as follows: EPEVTQTPSHQVTQMGQEVILRCVPISNHLYFYWYRQILGQKVEFLVSFYNNEISEKSEIFDDQFSVERPDGSNFTLKIRSTKLEDSAMYFCASSEGGVLYQPQHFGDGTRLSIL.

The rearrangement uses TRBV7-9 and TRBJ1-3; D not resolved. The CDR3 is 17 amino acids. Germline V CDR1 and CDR2: SEHNR, FQNEAQ (reference sequence). Trimming cost V 1 base and J 4 bases, with 17 bases left between them. The CDR3, as DNA: TGTGCCAGCAGCTTAGGAGGTGGAGGGCAGTCGGGAAACACCATATATTTT. Residues: CASSLGGGGQSGNTIYF.

The rearrangement joins TRBV11-2 to TRBJ2-7; D is unresolved. CDR3 length equals 12 residues. Trimming stripped 7 bases from V and 4 bases from J, with 11 bases between. Germline V gene sequence: CDR1 SGHAT, CDR2 FQNNGV. CDR3 DNA sequence: TGTGCCAGCAACCTAAATTCATACGAGCAGTACTTC. As protein: CASNLNSYEQYF. Based on the CDR3 plus reference TRBV11-2 and TRBJ2-7, the full variable domain is EAGVAQSPRYKIIEKRQSVAFWCNPISGHATLYWYQQILGQGPKLLIQFQNNGVVDDSQLPKDRFSAERLKGVDSTLKIQPAKLEDSAVYLCASNLNSYEQYFGPGTRLTVT.

The chain is built from TRBV2 and TRBJ2-7, with a possible D match to TRBD1 (6 bases). This CDR3 has 14 residues. Germline CDR1 is SNHLY and CDR2 is FYNNEI. V lost 6 bases to trimming and J lost 4 bases, with 16 bases between them. The CDR3 nucleotides read TGTGCCAGCAGCCTACAGGGAAGTCCTTACGAGCAGTACTTC. Its translation is CASSLQGSPYEQYF.

The chain has TRBV27 and TRBJ2-7, with 9 nucleotides matching TRBD1. This CDR3 contains 16 residues. J lost 5 bases, V lost 2 bases, and 10 bases had no gene match. In germline, CDR1 is MNHEY, CDR2 SMNVEV (reference sequence). The CDR3 DNA follows: TGTGCCAGCAGTTTACCGACCGGGACAGGGTCCCACGAGCAGTACTTC. Protein sequence: CASSLPTGTGSHEQYF.

The V and J genes are TRBV7-2 and TRBJ2-5, with D perhaps matching TRBD2 (5 bases). Germline V gene lookup returns CDR1 SGHTA and CDR2 FQGNSA. V was pared by 4 bases and J by 9 bases, with 12 bases between. The CDR3 runs to 12 residues. CDR3 protein: CASSSGRAPQYF. The DNA of the CDR3 is TGTGCCAGCAGCTCTGGGCGGGCCCCCCAGTACTTC. The entire variable domain, with the rest obtained from reference TRBV7-2 and TRBJ2-5, is as follows: GAGVSQSPSNKVTEKGKDVELRCDPISGHTALYWYRQSLGQGLEFLIYFQGNSAPDKSGLPSDRFSAERTGGSVSTLTIQRTQQEDSAVYLCASSSGRAPQYFGPGTRLLVL.

This chain joins TRBV5-6 and TRBJ2-1; 7 positions agree with TRBD2. Trimming cost V 4 bases and J 4 bases; bases outside gene matches: 14. The germline CDR1 and CDR2 sequences are SGHDT and YYEEEE. The length of the CDR3 is 17 residues. For the CDR3, the DNA is TGTGCCAGCAGCCCCAAGACGACTAGCAGTAAATACAATGAGCAGTTCTTC. Its protein product is CASSPKTTSSKYNEQFF. Filled out from reference TRBV5-6 and TRBJ2-1, the complete variable domain reads DAGVTQSPTHLIKTRGQQVTLRCSPKSGHDTVSWYQQALGQGPQFIFQYYEEEERQRGNFPDRFSGHQFPNYSSELNVNALLLGDSALYLCASSPKTTSSKYNEQFFGPGTRLTVL.

The chain uses TRBV5-1 and TRBJ1-1; the D gene is possibly TRBD1 (5 bases). This CDR3 has 15 amino acids. The germline gives CDR1 SGHRS, CDR2 YFSETQ. Trimming pared 0 bases from V and 5 bases from J, leaving 14 bases between. The DNA of the CDR3 is TGCGCCAGCAGCTTGGTAGGGGCGGAAGGTACTGAAGCTTTCTTT. It specifies CASSLVGAEGTEAFF. Together with reference TRBV5-1 and TRBJ1-1, the CDR3 gives the full variable domain: KAGVTQTPRYLIKTRGQQVTLSCSPISGHRSVSWYQQTPGQGLQFLFEYFSETQRNKGNFPGRFSGRQFSNSRSEMNVSTLELGDSALYLCASSLVGAEGTEAFFGQGTRLTVV.

The rearrangement links TRBV7-9 to TRBJ2-1, with D possibly matching TRBD1 (6 bases). Trimming shortened V by 7 bases and J by 0 bases, and 13 bases separated the two germline ends. In germline, CDR1 is SEHNR, CDR2 FQNEAQ (reference sequence). The CDR3 loop spans 15 amino acids. CDR3 amino acids: CASTLRQDSYNEQFF. The CDR3 DNA sequence: TGTGCCAGCACCTTGAGACAGGACTCCTACAATGAGCAGTTCTTC.

This chain uses TRBV29-1 with TRBJ1-1, with TRBD1 matching over 7 bases. The ends lost 6 bases at V and 3 bases at J; junction bases unmatched: 4. The CDR3 loop spans 12 amino acids. The germline V gene has CDR1 SQVTM and CDR2 ANQGSEA. CDR3 protein: CSVRTGYTEAFF. In DNA, the CDR3 is TGCAGCGTCCGGACAGGCTACACTGAAGCTTTCTTT. The entire variable domain, with the rest obtained from reference TRBV29-1 and TRBJ1-1, is as follows: SAVISQKPSRDICQRGTSLTIQCQVDSQVTMMFWYRQQPGQSLTLIATANQGSEATYESGFVIDKFPISRPNLTFSTLTVSNMSPEDSSIYLCSVRTGYTEAFFGQGTRLTVV.

The rearrangement uses TRBV7-3 and TRBJ2-3; 9 bases map to TRBD2. Per germline, CDR1 SGHTA and CDR2 FQGTGA. The CDR3 extends over 15 amino acids. V dropped 3 bases and J dropped 0; count of bases not matched to a gene: 1. The CDR3 region is CASSLAGGSTDTQYF. The CDR3 DNA reads as TGTGCCAGCAGCTTGGCGGGGGGGAGCACAGATACGCAGTATTTT.

The chain employs TRBV2 and TRBJ1-1, with 10 bases identical to TRBD1. CDR1 SNHLY and CDR2 FYNNEI come from the germline V gene. V shed 10 bases, J shed 7 bases, and the junction held 9 bases outside the gene matches. The CDR3 runs to 13 residues. The DNA for the CDR3 is TGTGCCACCCGACAGGGGGCGGCAAATGAAGCTTTCTTT. Amino acids: CATRQGAANEAFF.

This chain links TRBV5-3 with TRBJ2-3; D might be TRBD2 (6 bases). TRBV5-3 is an open reading frame, and its role is uncertain. V shed 2 bases and J shed 3 bases, with 25 bases lying between them. The CDR3 is 19 residues long. CDR3 coding DNA: TGTGCCAGAAGCTTAATGGGCTCCCCCAAGCAAGGAGGGACAGATACGCAGTATTTT. Translated, it gives CARSLMGSPKQGGTDTQYF.

CDR3 protein: CASSLVRGSGELFF. CDR3 sequence (DNA): TGTGCCAGCAGCTTAGTCCGGGGGTCCGGGGAGCTGTTTTTT. The J gene is TRBJ2-2, the V gene TRBV11-2, with D possibly matching TRBD2 (6 bases). This CDR3 contains 14 residues. V gave up 1 base and J gave up 6 bases, with 9 bases separating them. CDR1 is SGHAT and CDR2 is FQNNGV in the germline V gene.

The rearrangement joins TRBV9 to TRBJ2-5; no firm D call. V lost 3 bases and J 2 bases, leaving 11 bases between the germline ends. The CDR3 length is 14 residues. Germline CDR1 reads SGDLS; CDR2 reads YYNGEE. CDR3 loop: CASSGGTIQETQYF. In nucleotides, the CDR3 is TGTGCCAGCAGCGGAGGAACAATTCAAGAGACCCAGTACTTC.

The chain carries TRBV29-1 and TRBJ1-1; D possibly corresponds to TRBD1 (6 bases). The CDR3 spans 15 residues. From germline, CDR1 is SQVTM and CDR2 ANQGSEA. Trimming stripped 3 bases from V and 1 base from J, with 15 bases between. The CDR3 coding sequence is TGCAGCGTTGAGGACAGTGGGACACCGAACACTGAAGCTTTCTTT. Amino acids: CSVEDSGTPNTEAFF. The variable domain in full, with the rest retrieved from reference TRBV29-1 and TRBJ1-1, is SAVISQKPSRDICQRGTSLTIQCQVDSQVTMMFWYRQQPGQSLTLIATANQGSEATYESGFVIDKFPISRPNLTFSTLTVSNMSPEDSSIYLCSVEDSGTPNTEAFFGQGTRLTVV.